This TCR beta chain is drawn from a study of glioma-infiltrating T cells (dated by TCRdb to about 2016). Some background on the complete study: TCR alpha- and beta-chain repertoires were sequenced from glioma tissue, non-neoplastic brain tissue and matched peripheral blood mononuclear cells. To gauge divergence between tissue and blood T-cell populations, every tissue-infiltrating repertoire was compared against the peripheral blood repertoire from the same patient. The paired cohort comprised three low-grade glioma patients, 8 or 9 primary glioblastoma patients and three non-glioma patients contributing non-neoplastic brain tissue. Broad study findings and their caveats: Very few CDR3 sequences were found to be shared between tissue and blood, and this scarcity was attributed to high CDR3 diversity and limited sampling. Group comparisons rested on small numbers: three non-neoplastic, three low-grade glioma and under ten glioblastoma patients. VJ-independent divergence between tissue and blood was below expectation in non-neoplastic patients but above expectation in all gliomas, especially low-grade gliomas.

TCR alpha and beta CDR3 regions were amplified with the iRepertoire nested amplicon-rescue multiplex PCR (arm-PCR) platform from RNA. The input for one-step reverse transcription and amplification was about 85-400 ng of either tissue mRNA or PBMC total RNA. Following bead purification, Illumina adapters were added by a secondary multiplex PCR, and the libraries were gel-purified between 200 and 400 bp. Internal 6-nucleotide barcodes were carried by the libraries and were used for demultiplexing. Sequencing of the libraries was done on an Illumina MiSeq using 2x220 or 2x250 nucleotide paired-end reads. Per the source publication's procedure: Paired reads were merged with FLASH 1.2.11 and aligned to the GRCh37 human genome with BWA-MEM before extracting TRA and TRB reads. V and J assignment used an IMGT-derived reference of cassette sequences and CDR3 motifs that included pseudogenes. Three-frame translation of reads was performed, and productive CDR3s were defined as those with a C...FGXG motif and no stop codons. Unique combinations of V-J cassette pair and CDR3 amino acid sequence were defined as clonotypes. Reads were filtered by Hamming distance, thresholded by each sample's sequence error rate in mapped regions. TCRdb trimmed public reads at Q25 via fastp, called clones via MiXCR and kept in-frame beta chains. All rows with the same CDR3 protein become a single entry with the most common DNA and genes. TCRdb's processing, not the authors' own work, is the source of the V and J calls. This sample is represented by around 130,000 distinct CDR3 sequences; around 23% of them were singletons. Of the sample, 25% to 30% is held by the ten largest clones.

V was cut back by 6 bases and J by 2 bases, leaving a gap of 11 bases between them. Per the germline V gene, MDHEN is the CDR1 and SYDVKM is the CDR2. The CDR3 covers 14 residues, taking in both the cysteine and the phenylalanine. Of all the DNA, just the CDR3 is kept, 42 bases in frame from base 1. The sample holds many counts of this clonotype. The clone's antigen remains unknown. Base qualities were left out, and no much larger clone turns up one base away. Sequenced material: glioma tissue, nonneoplastic brain tissue, or PBMCs (not recorded which). Recombination linked TRBV28 to TRBJ2-1, with a weak D call of TRBD1 (6 bases match). The receptor's source is a human donor with low-grade glioma or glioblastoma, undergoing nonglioma brain surgery, or in good health (not recorded which). The bases read TGTGCCAGCAGGTACAGGGCCACCTACAATGAGCAGTTCTTC. The translation is CASRYRATYNEQFF. Where the CDR3 stops, the reference TRBV28 and TRBJ2-1 genes take over; the full variable domain is DVKVTQSSRYLVKRTGEKVFLECVQDMDHENMFWYRQDPGLGLRLIYFSYDVKMKEKGDIPEGYSVSREKKERFSLILESASTNQTSMYLCASRYRATYNEQFFGPGTRLTVL.